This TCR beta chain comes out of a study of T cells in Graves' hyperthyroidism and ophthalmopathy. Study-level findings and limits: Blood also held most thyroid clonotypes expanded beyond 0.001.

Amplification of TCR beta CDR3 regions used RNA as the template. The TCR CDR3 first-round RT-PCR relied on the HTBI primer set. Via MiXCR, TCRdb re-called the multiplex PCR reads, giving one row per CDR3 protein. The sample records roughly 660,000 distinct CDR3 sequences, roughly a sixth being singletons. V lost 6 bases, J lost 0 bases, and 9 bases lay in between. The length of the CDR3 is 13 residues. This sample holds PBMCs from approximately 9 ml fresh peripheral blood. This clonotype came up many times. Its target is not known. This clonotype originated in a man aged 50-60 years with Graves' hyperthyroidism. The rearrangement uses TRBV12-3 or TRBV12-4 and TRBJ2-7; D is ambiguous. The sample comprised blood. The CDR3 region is CASSLGYSYEQYF. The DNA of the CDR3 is TGTGCCAGCAGCCTGGGTTACTCCTACGAGCAGTACTTC.